A selection of T cell receptor beta chains follows, all from one sample in a study of cytomegalovirus exposure and HLA in healthy donors. The data were produced by immunoSEQ multiplex PCR, yet TCRdb's version contains in-frame clones alone and is incomplete. The sample lists about 89,000 clones, under 80% occurring once. Specimen: PBMCs. These receptors came from a man younger than 45 in good health and CMV-seropositive. Both conserved end residues are part of each CDR3. A D gene is named only where the DNA matches it firmly. Rows may omit the clone size; those that give it use once, few, many or a size class.

>-|TRBV27|TRBJ1-5|-
CASSLSVPVRHSNQPQHF
TGTGCCAGCAGTTTAAGTGTGCCAGTCAGACATAGCAATCAGCCCCAGCATTTT
>-|TRBV7-6|TRBJ1-3|-
CASSSSSGNTIYF
TGTGCCAGCAGCTCCAGCTCTGGAAACACCATATATTTT
>-|TRBV29-1|TRBJ2-2|-
CSVDLYTGELFF
TGCAGCGTTGATTTATACACCGGGGAGCTGTTTTTT
>TRBD1|TRBV28|TRBJ1-5|-
CASSATGGWGQPQHF
TGTGCCAGCAGTGCAACAGGGGGCTGGGGTCAGCCCCAGCATTTT
>-|TRBV15|TRBJ1-4|-
CATSRDRTNEKLFF
TGTGCCACCAGCAGAGATCGAACTAATGAAAAACTGTTTTTT
>TRBD1|TRBV29-1|TRBJ1-1|few
CSVNVLGQPNTEAFF
TGCAGCGTTAACGTTTTGGGACAGCCGAACACTGAAGCTTTCTTT
>-|TRBV27|TRBJ2-5|-
CATAEGVVQETQYF
TGTGCCACCGCCGAGGGAGTCGTACAAGAGACCCAGTACTTC
>-|TRBV27|TRBJ2-2|-
CASSFTTQNTGELFF
TGTGCCAGCAGTTTCACAACGCAGAACACCGGGGAGCTGTTTTTT
>TRBD1|TRBV2|TRBJ2-5|-
CASSGPTGQDFSAQETQYF
TGTGCCAGCAGTGGCCCTACGGGACAGGACTTCTCCGCCCAAGAGACCCAGTACTTC
>TRBD1|TRBV19|TRBJ2-3|-
CASRSTGEDTQYF
TGTGCCAGTAGATCCACAGGGGAGGATACGCAGTATTTT
>-|TRBV4-3|TRBJ1-3|-
CASSQDTGNTIYF
TGCGCCAGCAGCCAAGACACTGGAAACACCATATATTTT
>TRBD2|TRBV7-9|TRBJ2-3|-
CASSLGLTGGAQDTQYF
TGTGCCAGCAGCTTAGGGCTCACCGGGGGGGCCCAGGATACGCAGTATTTT
>-|TRBV4-3|TRBJ2-1|-
CASSQGLLPNDGTYNEQFF
TGCGCCAGCAGCCAAGGACTACTCCCAAACGACGGTACCTACAATGAGCAGTTCTTC
>-|TRBV4-2|TRBJ2-7|-
CASSPIEGAGEQYF
TGTGCCAGCAGCCCCATAGAGGGGGCGGGAGAGCAGTACTTC
>-|TRBV28|TRBJ2-4|-
CASRRALGGKNIQYF
TGTGCCAGCAGGCGGGCCCTAGGGGGCAAAAACATTCAGTACTTC
>TRBD1|TRBV6-5|TRBJ1-6|once
CASSYYRGQGGSPLHF
TGTGCCAGCAGTTACTACCGGGGACAGGGAGGTTCACCCCTCCACTTT
>-|TRBV10-3|TRBJ2-2|many
CAISERGPGNTGELFF
TGTGCCATCAGTGAAAGAGGGCCCGGCAACACCGGGGAGCTGTTTTTT
>-|TRBV27|TRBJ2-7|-
CASSLSGRRTSEQYF
TGTGCCAGCAGTTTATCGGGGAGGAGGACTTCCGAGCAGTACTTC
>TRBD1|TRBV15|TRBJ2-7|few
CATSRDAQGTGEQYF
TGTGCCACCAGCAGAGATGCACAGGGGACGGGTGAGCAGTACTTC
>-|TRBV7-6|TRBJ2-7|-
CASSRGDYEQYF
TGTGCCAGCAGCCGAGGGGACTACGAGCAGTACTTC
>TRBD2|TRBV7-2|TRBJ2-7|-
CASSFLAGGDYEQYF
TGTGCCAGCAGCTTTTTAGCGGGGGGAGACTACGAGCAGTACTTC
>-|TRBV6-6|TRBJ2-3|-
CASQGVDTDTQYF
TGTGCCAGCCAGGGTGTGGATACAGATACGCAGTATTTT
>TRBD1|TRBV30|TRBJ2-5|-
CAWSVSGGLETQYF
TGTGCCTGGAGTGTATCAGGGGGCCTAGAGACCCAGTACTTC
>-|TRBV11-2|TRBJ2-2|few
CASSLVETGELFF
TGTGCCAGCAGCTTAGTTGAGACCGGGGAGCTGTTTTTT
>TRBD2|TRBV27|TRBJ2-2|-
CASSFRGGRAGELFF
TGTGCCAGCAGTTTCCGGGGGGGCCGGGCCGGGGAGCTGTTTTTT
>-|TRBV5-8|TRBJ2-2|once
CASSLGTVNTGELFF
TGTGCCAGCAGCTTGGGGACAGTGAACACCGGGGAGCTGTTTTTT
>-|TRBV19|TRBJ1-1|few
CASSIGGAEAFF
TGTGCCAGTAGTATAGGCGGGGCTGAAGCTTTCTTT
>-|TRBV5-1|TRBJ2-3|-
CASSYAGGVYAQYF
TGCGCCAGCAGCTACGCAGGAGGGGTGTACGCGCAGTATTTT